This TCR beta chain was obtained from a study of blood T cell repertoires in COVID-19. On the study more broadly: The origin of the acute and convalescent COVID-19 samples was the United States, Italy and Spain. In each case, the material was cDNA or gDNA derived from T cells, B-cell-depleted T cells, or PBMCs.

The CDR3 contains 15 residues. The germline V gene has CDR1 SEHNR and CDR2 FQNEAQ (reference sequence). V lost 4 bases and J 0 bases, leaving 9 bases between the germline ends. Original methodology: Amplified reference gene primers provided the basis for estimating nucleated cell counts. The method was immunoSEQ multiplex PCR; TCRdb's version includes in-frame clones alone and lacks a portion of them. That table supplies the V and J calls and clone size; D and trimming were determined from the DNA. This table has 50,000 to 55,000 clones, 70% to 90% appearing once. The clonotype comes from a man in his 70s with acute or convalescent COVID-19. This chain links TRBV7-9 with TRBJ1-4; D unresolved. The sequencing input was peripheral blood. The CDR3 loop is CASSSRPTTNEKLFF. DNA for the CDR3: TGTGCCAGCAGCTCCAGGCCCACAACTAATGAAAAACTGTTTTTT.